These 18 T cell receptor beta chains were all obtained from the same sample, sequenced in a study of OX40 agonist ivuxolimab in advanced cancers. Method: immunoSEQ multiplex PCR; TCRdb's copy keeps in-frame clones and lacks some. The sample includes fewer than 120,000 clones, roughly 87% of them seen just once. Sequences were derived from CD4+ or CD8+ T cells sorted from blood, sampled in a trial of the OX40 agonist ivuxolimab. These receptors all stem from an adult with an advanced solid tumor such as melanoma, head and neck, liver or kidney cancer.

As to this clone: Germline is not matched at one junction end, which may reflect a read error. V usage is TRBV7-7 and J usage is TRBJ2-2, with D maybe TRBD1 (5 bases). Germline V lookup: CDR1 SSHAT, CDR2 FNYEAQ (reference sequence). This CDR3 spans 16 amino acids. CDR3 region: CASSLGWQGNTGELFF. DNA of the CDR3: TGTGCTAGCAGCTTAGGATGGCAGGGAAACACCGGGGAGCTGTTTTTT.

This sequence joins TRBV19 and TRBJ1-3; 10 bases agree with TRBD1. CDR1 and CDR2 from the germline V gene are LNHDA and SQIVND (reference sequence). J was trimmed by 1 base and V by 5 bases; bases with no gene match: 5. The CDR3 totals 16 residues. Here the CDR3 DNA reads TGTGCCAGTAGTCCGGGACAGGGGCGGTCTGGAAACACCATATATTTT. This codes for CASSPGQGRSGNTIYF.

The CDR3 DNA sequence: TGTGCCAGCAGCTTGTTTCCGGACAGGGGGCGCGCAGAGACCCAGTACTTC. It is translated as CASSLFPDRGRAETQYF. V is TRBV7-6 and J is TRBJ2-5; 11 bases line up with TRBD1. Germline assignment: CDR1 SGHVS and CDR2 FNYEAQ. V lost 3 bases and J lost 4; bases outside the gene matches: 10. CDR3 length: 17 amino acids.

The count of this clone is one. This chain connects TRBV5-1 to TRBJ2-3, with 9 bases aligning to TRBD1. Germline trimming cut 8 bases from V and 3 bases from J; bases unmatched to any gene: 7. This CDR3 is built from 14 residues. From germline, CDR1 is SGHRS and CDR2 YFSETQ. CDR3 region: CASRQGGNTDTQYF. In nucleotides, the CDR3 is TGCGCCAGTCGACAGGGGGGGAATACAGATACGCAGTATTTT. Complete variable domain (other parts from reference TRBV5-1 and TRBJ2-3): KAGVTQTPRYLIKTRGQQVTLSCSPISGHRSVSWYQQTPGQGLQFLFEYFSETQRNKGNFPGRFSGRQFSNSRSEMNVSTLELGDSALYLCASRQGGNTDTQYFGPGTRLTVL.

The chain combines TRBV10-3 with TRBJ1-2; 8 nucleotides agree with TRBD1. Trimming took 7 bases from V and 8 from J; bases not matched to a gene: 9. The germline gives CDR1 ENHRY, CDR2 SYGVKD. The CDR3 totals 13 residues. The CDR3 nucleotides are TGTGCCATCAACCTCGGACAGGGAGACGGCTACACCTTC. Translation gives CAINLGQGDGYTF.

The rearrangement links TRBV29-1 to TRBJ2-2; unclear D gene. The CDR3 has 15 amino acids. CDR1 is SQVTM and CDR2 is ANQGSEA in the germline V gene. The V end was cut by 5 bases, the J end by 7 bases, with 20 bases between. CDR3 region: CSVPFASSYDGELFF. The CDR3 nucleotides are TGCAGCGTTCCCTTTGCTTCGTCGTACGACGGGGAGCTGTTTTTT.

V is TRBV20-1 and J is TRBJ1-4; 8 nucleotides align to TRBD1. J lost 14 bases, V lost 6 bases, and 8 bases had no gene match. CDR1 DFQATT and CDR2 SNEGSKA come from the germline V gene (reference sequence). This CDR3 is built from 11 residues. The CDR3 is CSAGTGGDLFF. The CDR3 DNA follows: TGCAGTGCAGGGACAGGCGGGGACCTGTTTTTT.

This clone was counted only a few times. The V and J genes are TRBV4-3 and TRBJ1-2; no firm D call. This CDR3 region has 18 residues. The germline V gene encodes CDR1 LGHNA and CDR2 YSLEER. Trimming took off 0 bases at V and 4 bases at J, with 21 bases between the two ends. Written as DNA, the CDR3 is TGCGCCAGCAGCCAAGAATCGAGTTGGTACCGGAAGGGCTATGGCTACACCTTC. It specifies CASSQESSWYRKGYGYTF.

CDR3 sequence reads: CAISESGVGYEQYF. The CDR3 coding sequence is TGTGCCATCAGTGAGTCGGGCGTTGGCTACGAGCAGTACTTC. The genes are TRBV10-3 and TRBJ2-7; D call uncertain. CDR1 is ENHRY, CDR2 SYGVKD, per germline. V lost 0 bases and J 3 bases, leaving 9 bases between the germline ends. This CDR3 is built from 14 residues.

The chain recombines TRBV6-1 with TRBJ2-7; D is ambiguous. Germline V CDR1 and CDR2: MNHNS, SASEGT. Deletions cut 3 bases from V and 3 bases from J, with 6 bases between. This CDR3 comprises 12 residues. CDR3 in DNA: TGTGCCAGCAGTGAGAGAAACTACGAGCAGTACTTC. This encodes CASSERNYEQYF.

The rearrangement links TRBV19 to TRBJ2-2; unclear D gene. In germline, CDR1 is LNHDA, CDR2 SQIVND (reference sequence). V was trimmed by 6 bases and J by 5 bases, leaving 13 bases between them. CDR3 length: 14 residues. The CDR3 region has the DNA TGTGCCAGTAGCCACGCCGCCGGTACCGGGGAGCTGTTTTTT. This translates into CASSHAAGTGELFF. The full variable domain, in which reference TRBV19 and TRBJ2-2 provide the parts outside the CDR3, is DGGITQSPKYLFRKEGQNVTLSCEQNLNHDAMYWYRQDPGQGLRLIYYSQIVNDFQKGDIAEGYSVSREKKESFPLTVTSAQKNPTAFYLCASSHAAGTGELFFGEGSRLTVL.

The chain uses TRBV7-2 and TRBJ1-2, with 7 nucleotides matching TRBD1. The V segment lost 2 bases and the J segment 7 bases; nucleotides outside the gene matches: 4. This CDR3 spans 13 amino acids. Germline CDR1 reads SGHTA; CDR2 reads FQGNSA. The CDR3 loop reads CASSLQGEGGYTF. CDR3 nucleotide sequence: TGTGCCAGCAGCTTACAGGGGGAGGGTGGCTACACCTTC.

The DNA of the CDR3 is TGTGCCAGTAGTGGACAGGGCTACAATGAGCAGTTCTTC. It translates to CASSGQGYNEQFF. The gene calls are TRBV19 and TRBJ2-1; 8 bases fit TRBD1. The J segment lost 3 bases and the V segment lost 5 bases, leaving 0 bases of the junction unmatched. Germline V gene sequence: CDR1 LNHDA, CDR2 SQIVND (reference sequence). CDR3 length: 13 amino acids.

The V gene is TRBV11-3, the J gene TRBJ1-1; 7 bases agree with TRBD1. The CDR3 is 13 amino acids. V lost 5 bases to trimming and J lost 0 bases; unmatched junction nucleotides: 0. The germline gives CDR1 SGHNT, CDR2 YENEEA. CDR3 nucleotides: TGTGCCAGCAGCGACAGGGTGAACACTGAAGCTTTCTTT. This sequence encodes CASSDRVNTEAFF.

The chain uses TRBV7-8 and TRBJ2-5; 7 nucleotides match TRBD1. The CDR3 totals 13 residues. Germline V gives CDR1 SGHVS, CDR2 FQNEAQ. The trim removed 4 bases at V and 3 bases at J, leaving 2 bases unmatched. The DNA for the CDR3 is TGTGCCAGCAGCTCCACAGGGGAAGAGACCCAGTACTTC. This gives the protein CASSSTGEETQYF.

V usage is TRBV4-1 and J usage is TRBJ2-3, with D tentatively TRBD2 (6 bases). V lost 4 bases and J lost 1, with 18 bases in between. The germline V gene has CDR1 MGHRA and CDR2 YSYEKL. The CDR3 is made up of 17 amino acids. The CDR3 loop reads CASSRGVTGEGTDTQYF. In DNA form, the CDR3 reads TGCGCCAGCAGCCGCGGGGTTACGGGAGAGGGCACAGATACGCAGTATTTT.

This chain uses TRBV19 with TRBJ2-1, with D tentatively TRBD1 or TRBD2 (5 bases each). The CDR3 extends over 14 amino acids. The V gene lost 6 bases and the J gene lost 7 bases, with 16 bases spanning the gap. In germline, CDR1 is LNHDA, CDR2 SQIVND (reference sequence). The CDR3: CASRQVGTANEQFF. CDR3 DNA: TGTGCCAGTAGGCAAGTAGGGACGGCTAATGAGCAGTTCTTC.

The chain is built from TRBV13 and TRBJ2-7; 7 positions agree with TRBD1. The V gene end was trimmed by 2 bases and the J gene end by 3 bases; junction bases not matched to a gene: 4. There are 14 residues in the CDR3. Germline CDR1 is PRHDT and CDR2 is FYEKMQ (reference sequence). In nucleotides, the CDR3 is TGTGCCAGCAGCTTATCGGCAGGGGGCTACGAGCAGTACTTC. Translation gives CASSLSAGGYEQYF.